Shown below are 32 T cell receptor beta chains from a single sample sequenced in a study of cytomegalovirus exposure and HLA in healthy donors. PCR involved 60 Vbeta and 13 Jbeta primers. Profiled with immunoSEQ multiplex PCR; TCRdb holds only in-frame clones, not every one. This sample has about 71,000 clones, with 70% found just once. The source material was PBMCs. The source is a woman aged 50 to 60 in good health and CMV-seropositive.

V and J are TRBV30 and TRBJ1-1, with D tentatively TRBD1 (6 bases). CDR3 length: 12 amino acids. The V gene's germline CDR1 is GTSNPN and CDR2 SVGIG (reference sequence). Trimming left V 1 base short and J 8 bases short, with 11 bases between. For the CDR3, the DNA is TGTGCCTGGAGTGGAGGACAGCGAGAAGCTTTCTTT. Amino acids: CAWSGGQREAFF.

The chain employs TRBV10-3 and TRBJ2-7; D is undetermined. The ends were cut back, 0 bases at V and 4 bases at J, with 4 bases in the middle. The CDR3 is made up of 12 amino acids. Looked up from germline, CDR1 is ENHRY and CDR2 is SYGVKD. The CDR3, as DNA: TGTGCCATCAGTGAGTCGAGATACGAGCAGTACTTC. Translating gives CAISESRYEQYF.

This clone was recorded once. The chain joins TRBV11-2 to TRBJ2-1, with a possible D match to TRBD1 (6 bases). The CDR3 loop spans 15 amino acids. Germline CDR1 reads SGHAT; CDR2 reads FQNNGV. V was shortened by 1 base and J by 8 bases, with 15 bases between the two germline ends. As DNA, the CDR3 is TGTGCCAGCAGCTTAGCTGGGGGCTTGAATGATGAGCAGTTCTTC. It translates to CASSLAGGLNDEQFF.

This clone has just a few counts. The CDR3 here is CASSLRSTGDYGYTF. The CDR3 region has the DNA TGTGCCAGCAGCTTAAGGTCTACAGGGGACTATGGCTACACCTTC. The rearrangement links TRBV7-8 to TRBJ1-2; 7 bases map to TRBD1. Per germline, CDR1 SGHVS and CDR2 FQNEAQ. The CDR3 loop spans 15 amino acids. After removal of 2 bases from V and 3 bases from J, the junction contained 6 bases not matched to a gene. The full variable domain, in which reference TRBV7-8 and TRBJ1-2 provide the parts outside the CDR3, is GAGVSQSPRYKVAKRGQDVALRCDPISGHVSLFWYQQALGQGPEFLTYFQNEAQLDKSGLPSDRFFAERPEGSVSTLKIQRTQQEDSAVYLCASSLRSTGDYGYTFGSGTRLTVV.

V gene TRBV5-3 combines with J gene TRBJ1-5, with D possibly TRBD1 on 5 matching bases. TRBV5-3 belongs to the ORF category, with a function that is uncertain. The CDR3 loop spans 16 amino acids. V was clipped by 0 bases and J by 5 bases, with 15 bases between them. CDR3 amino acids: CARSLAWGSHHQPQHF. The CDR3 DNA sequence: TGTGCCAGAAGCTTGGCCTGGGGCTCCCACCATCAGCCCCAGCATTTT.

The chain combines TRBV9 with TRBJ2-3; 8 positions match TRBD2. Unmatched junction bases numbered 8, after V lost 4 bases and J lost 4 bases. Germline lookup yields CDR1 SGDLS and CDR2 YYNGEE. This CDR3 has 15 amino acids. The CDR3 DNA reads as TGTGCCAGCAGCCCGGGACTAGTCGATTCAGATACGCAGTATTTT. Its translation is CASSPGLVDSDTQYF. Based on the CDR3 plus reference TRBV9 and TRBJ2-3, the full variable domain is DSGVTQTPKHLITATGQRVTLRCSPRSGDLSVYWYQQSLDQGLQFLIQYYNGEERAKGNILERFSAQQFPDLHSELNLSSLELGDSALYFCASSPGLVDSDTQYFGPGTRLTVL.

The table lists this clone with a few counts. The chain recombines TRBV27 with TRBJ2-3; 12 positions agree with TRBD2. Trimming cost V 7 bases and J 1 base; bases outside gene matches: 3. Germline assignment: CDR1 MNHEY and CDR2 SMNVEV (reference sequence). CDR3 length: 15 amino acids. The CDR3 nucleotides are TGTGCCAGCACTAGACTAGCGGGAGGCACAGATACGCAGTATTTT. It yields the protein CASTRLAGGTDTQYF.

The V and J genes are TRBV7-2 and TRBJ1-4; 7 bases match TRBD1. The V segment lost 5 bases and the J segment 7 bases; nucleotides outside the gene matches: 4. Per the germline V gene, CDR1 is SGHTA and CDR2 is FQGNSA. The CDR3 sequence is 13 residues long. The CDR3 sequence: CASSLGTAEKLFF. DNA of the CDR3: TGTGCCAGCAGCCTAGGGACAGCTGAAAAACTGTTTTTT.

This clone was seen a few times. The genes are TRBV6-1 and TRBJ2-7, with 9 bases identical to TRBD2. Germline trimming cut 4 bases from V and 3 bases from J; bases unmatched to any gene: 7. This CDR3 is built from 15 residues. Germline V gene lookup returns CDR1 MNHNS and CDR2 SASEGT. This chain's CDR3 is CASSVESGGSYEQYF. CDR3 in DNA: TGTGCCAGCAGTGTAGAGAGCGGGGGGAGCTACGAGCAGTACTTC.

The CDR3 spells CASTLVPGSGQETQYF. In DNA, the CDR3 is TGCGCCAGCACCCTAGTCCCCGGATCCGGCCAAGAGACCCAGTACTTC. This chain uses TRBV5-1 with TRBJ2-5; D is unclear. Germline values: CDR1 SGHRS, CDR2 YFSETQ. Trimming removed 6 bases from V and 1 base from J, with 19 bases in between. The CDR3 is 16 residues long.

This chain uses TRBV28 with TRBJ2-4, with a possible D match to TRBD1 (5 bases). The CDR3 has 15 amino acids. The germline V gene encodes CDR1 MDHEN and CDR2 SYDVKM. V lost 7 bases, J lost 0 bases, and 13 bases lay in between. Here the CDR3 reads CASTGHSEAKNIQYF. The CDR3 DNA sequence: TGTGCCAGCACCGGACATTCGGAAGCCAAAAACATTCAGTACTTC.

By share, this clone ranks as medium-sized. The chain recombines TRBV27 with TRBJ2-1; D is uncertain. The CDR3 extends over 15 amino acids. The V end lost 6 bases, the J end lost 8 bases, and 20 bases lay between the germline ends. Germline lookup yields CDR1 MNHEY and CDR2 SMNVEV (reference sequence). The chain's CDR3 is CASRFNFLVNDEQFF. CDR3 DNA sequence: TGTGCCAGCAGATTCAACTTCCTGGTTAACGATGAGCAGTTCTTC.

The chain couples TRBV9 to TRBJ2-2; D may be TRBD1 (6 bases). The germline V gene has CDR1 SGDLS and CDR2 YYNGEE. Between the trimmed V and J ends, which lost 4 bases and 3 bases, there was a span of 10 bases. The CDR3 runs to 14 residues. The CDR3 DNA follows: TGTGCCAGCAGCCCCTGGACAGACACCGGGGAGCTGTTTTTT. Its translation: CASSPWTDTGELFF.

The V call is TRBV27, the J call TRBJ2-3; TRBD2 might be the D (5 bases). The length of the CDR3 is 14 residues. CDR1 MNHEY and CDR2 SMNVEV come from the germline V gene (reference sequence). Trimming took off 0 bases at V and 2 bases at J, with 6 bases between the two ends. CDR3 in amino acids: CASSLSTTTDTQYF. CDR3 DNA: TGTGCCAGCAGTTTATCGACTACCACAGATACGCAGTATTTT.

The rearrangement links TRBV6-5 to TRBJ1-2; 7 nucleotides line up with TRBD1. V lost 7 bases to trimming and J lost 2 bases; unmatched junction nucleotides: 10. Germline-derived CDR1 and CDR2 are MNHEY and SVGAGI. The CDR3 is made up of 15 amino acids. The CDR3 is CASTGGDSLNYGYTF. CDR3 sequence (DNA): TGTGCCAGCACTGGAGGGGACAGCTTAAACTATGGCTACACCTTC.

The chain combines TRBV7-2 with TRBJ1-6; D is perhaps TRBD1 (5 bases). This CDR3 comprises 14 residues. The germline V gene encodes CDR1 SGHTA and CDR2 FQGNSA. With 3 bases removed from V and 7 bases from J, the gap between germline ends came to 10 bases. The CDR3 spells CASSFRERNSPLHF. The CDR3 coding sequence is TGTGCCAGCAGCTTCAGGGAAAGGAATTCACCCCTCCACTTT.

This clone was counted a few times. V usage is TRBV27 and J usage is TRBJ1-3; 9 bases are a match to TRBD1. The CDR3 has 13 amino acids. Germline V CDR1 and CDR2: MNHEY, SMNVEV (reference sequence). V gave up 5 bases and J gave up 4 bases; unmatched junction bases: 0. CDR3 nucleotides: TGTGCCAGCAGTGGGACAGGGGGAAACACCATATATTTT. Its translation: CASSGTGGNTIYF.

This clone was observed a single time. The gene calls are TRBV28 and TRBJ1-1; D perhaps matches TRBD1 (6 bases). V lost 2 bases and J lost 1, with 14 bases in between. Germline V gene data show CDR1 as MDHEN and CDR2 as SYDVKM. The CDR3 loop spans 16 amino acids. The CDR3 spells CASSLIGLGQNTEAFF. DNA for the CDR3: TGTGCCAGCAGTTTAATTGGGTTGGGACAGAACACTGAAGCTTTCTTT.

This chain uses TRBV5-4 with TRBJ1-4; no firm D call. Trimming pared 4 bases from V and 2 bases from J, leaving 9 bases between. The length of the CDR3 is 14 residues. CDR1 and CDR2 (germline): SGHNT, YYREEE (reference sequence). The CDR3 nucleotides read TGTGCCAGCAGCCCTAGTATGACTAATGAAAAACTGTTTTTT. Translating it yields CASSPSMTNEKLFF.

The J gene is TRBJ2-7, the V gene TRBV15; D uncertain. CDR1 and CDR2 (germline): LNHNV, YYDKDF (reference sequence). V lost 0 bases and J 5 bases, leaving 8 bases between the germline ends. This CDR3 contains 13 residues. CDR3 nucleotide sequence: TGTGCCACCAGCAGAGAGGCTGGAGACGAGCAGTACTTC. Its translation is CATSREAGDEQYF.

This chain links TRBV4-2 with TRBJ2-1; no firm D call. The V gene's germline CDR1 is LGHNA and CDR2 YNFKEQ. V lost 0 bases and J 4 bases, leaving 10 bases between the germline ends. The length of the CDR3 is 15 residues. CDR3 protein: CASSQDQEPYNEQFF. The DNA of the CDR3 is TGTGCCAGCAGCCAAGATCAGGAACCTTACAATGAGCAGTTCTTC.

This clone occurred a few times. V usage is TRBV5-1 and J usage is TRBJ1-1; D is unresolved. Looked up from germline, CDR1 is SGHRS and CDR2 is YFSETQ. The CDR3 contains 13 residues. Deletions cut 1 base from V and 5 bases from J, with 9 bases between. The CDR3 loop is CASSLQRETEAFF. DNA of the CDR3: TGCGCCAGCAGCTTGCAGAGGGAGACTGAAGCTTTCTTT.

The chain is built from TRBV7-9 and TRBJ1-5; TRBD1 matches 11 bases. This CDR3 spans 16 amino acids. Germline-derived CDR1 and CDR2 are SEHNR and FQNEAQ (reference sequence). Trimming removed 3 bases from V and 4 bases from J; junction bases left unmatched: 5. The CDR3 loop is CASSFGTGGTNQPQHF. The CDR3 DNA follows: TGTGCCAGCAGCTTCGGGACAGGGGGAACTAATCAGCCCCAGCATTTT. The variable domain in full, completed from reference TRBV7-9 and TRBJ1-5, reads DTGVSQNPRHKITKRGQNVTFRCDPISEHNRLYWYRQTLGQGPEFLTYFQNEAQLEKSRLLSDRFSAERPKGSFSTLEIQRTEQGDSAMYLCASSFGTGGTNQPQHFGDGTRLSIL.

The gene calls are TRBV29-1 and TRBJ1-3; unclear D gene. V was trimmed by 7 bases and J by 2 bases, leaving 15 bases between them. Looked up from germline, CDR1 is SQVTM and CDR2 is ANQGSEA. The CDR3 is 14 residues long. CDR3 protein: CSAQEGLAGNTIYF. In nucleotides, the CDR3 is TGCAGCGCCCAGGAGGGTCTTGCTGGAAACACCATATATTTT.

The table lists this clone with a count of one. V is TRBV4-3 and J is TRBJ1-1; D gene ambiguous. V shed 3 bases and J shed 4 bases, with 12 bases lying between them. Germline-derived CDR1 and CDR2 are LGHNA and YSLEER. The CDR3 consists of 14 residues. The DNA of the CDR3 is TGCGCCAGCAGCCAGAGACTGAGACCCACTGAAGCTTTCTTT. Its protein product is CASSQRLRPTEAFF.

This clone was seen only once. The chain uses TRBV28 and TRBJ1-4, with D perhaps matching TRBD1 (6 bases). Germline V lookup: CDR1 MDHEN, CDR2 SYDVKM. The V and J ends lost 5 bases and 1 base respectively, with 11 bases between them. CDR3 length: 15 residues. The CDR3 region has the DNA TGTGCCAGCAGTACCTCGACAGGAACTAATGAAAAACTGTTTTTT. Translating it yields CASSTSTGTNEKLFF.

The chain recombines TRBV7-9 with TRBJ2-5, with D perhaps matching TRBD2 (5 bases). The CDR3 sequence is 16 residues long. The V end was cut by 1 base, the J end by 4 bases, with 16 bases between. In germline, CDR1 is SEHNR, CDR2 FQNEAQ (reference sequence). The CDR3 DNA reads as TGTGCCAGCAGCTTAGGTTTGGGCCTCGGAGGAGAGACCCAGTACTTC. This encodes CASSLGLGLGGETQYF.

The V and J genes are TRBV7-9 and TRBJ2-7, with 10 bases aligning to TRBD2. Per germline, CDR1 SEHNR and CDR2 FQNEAQ (reference sequence). The ends lost 6 bases at V and 4 bases at J; junction bases unmatched: 15. The CDR3 length is 17 residues. CDR3 sequence: CASRRIRLAGESYEQYF. The CDR3 region has the DNA TGTGCCAGCAGGCGTATTCGGCTAGCGGGAGAATCTTACGAGCAGTACTTC.

The chain carries TRBV7-9 and TRBJ2-1; 8 bases align to TRBD2. The V gene end was trimmed by 0 bases and the J gene end by 6 bases; junction bases not matched to a gene: 10. The CDR3 length is 17 residues. Germline V gene data show CDR1 as SEHNR and CDR2 as FQNEAQ (reference sequence). This chain's CDR3 is CASSLAGAGAPSNEQFF. The CDR3, as DNA: TGTGCCAGCAGCTTAGCGGGAGCGGGAGCCCCCAGCAATGAGCAGTTCTTC.

The CDR3 nucleotides read TGTGTCAGAAGCTTGTTTAGGGGAAACACCGGGGAGCTGTTTTTT. It is translated as CVRSLFRGNTGELFF. V usage is TRBV7-5 and J usage is TRBJ2-2; the table's D call, TRBD1, has no DNA check behind it. TRBV7-5 is a listed pseudogene. CDR3 length: 15 residues.

This chain uses TRBV10-3 with TRBJ2-3; TRBD1 aligns across 9 bases. CDR1 is ENHRY, CDR2 SYGVKD, per germline. CDR3 length equals 18 residues. J gave up 2 bases and V 0 bases, and 9 bases lay outside the gene matches. The CDR3: CAISESLGRTGATDTQYF. CDR3 coding DNA: TGTGCCATCAGTGAGTCGTTGGGACGGACAGGGGCCACAGATACGCAGTATTTT.

The rearrangement links TRBV7-6 to TRBJ2-7; 7 bases map to TRBD2. The germline V gene has CDR1 SGHVS and CDR2 FNYEAQ. This CDR3 spans 15 amino acids. V lost 1 base, J lost 7 bases, and 10 bases stayed unmatched. The CDR3 is CASSLVASGAGEQYF. The CDR3 DNA reads TGTGCCAGCAGCTTAGTGGCTAGCGGAGCTGGGGAGCAGTACTTC.